The 7 T cell receptor beta chains reported below all come from one sample, sequenced in a study of T-cell reconstitution after alpha-beta-depleted transplantation in children. The TCRbeta library was prepared with unique molecular identifiers. TCRdb reprocessed the PCR reads with MiXCR, giving one entry per CDR3 protein. This sample has around 450,000 distinct CDR3 sequences, with around 15% found just once. The sequenced sample was PBMCs, mostly from graft donor cells, obtained 360 days after TCRalphabeta/CD19-depleted stem cell transplant. The receptors stem from a boy under three years old who had a stem cell transplant for Wiskott-Aldrich syndrome, so the T cells may come from the graft donor.

The chain employs TRBV6-2 or TRBV6-3 and TRBJ2-3, with 9 bases identical to TRBD2. This CDR3 is 16 amino acids long. With 5 bases clipped from V and 3 bases from J, the junction kept 9 bases outside the gene matches. CDR1 MNHEY and CDR2 SVGEGT come from the germline V gene. CDR3 nucleotide sequence: TGTGCCAGCAGTGACGGTAGCGGGAGTGGAACAGATACGCAGTATTTT. It codes for CASSDGSGSGTDTQYF.

In its sample, this clonotype was seen a few times. The CDR3 DNA reads TGTGCCAGCAGTTACCTTAAGGGTAACACCGGGGAGCTGTTTTTT. Its translation: CASSYLKGNTGELFF. V usage is TRBV6-5 and J usage is TRBJ2-2; unclear D gene. Between the trimmed V and J ends, which lost 2 bases and 2 bases, there was a span of 9 bases. CDR3 size: 15 residues. Germline V gene data show CDR1 as MNHEY and CDR2 as SVGAGI.

This clonotype was observed a handful of times. The chain carries TRBV12-3 or TRBV12-4 and TRBJ2-7; D is undetermined. CDR3 size: 14 residues. V was shortened by 5 bases and J by 3 bases, with 14 bases between the two germline ends. CDR3 in DNA: TGTGCCAGCAGTCCGTCCCGTAAATTCTACGAGCAGTACTTC. Translated: CASSPSRKFYEQYF.

This clonotype was detected ten times or more. CDR3 loop: CASSYRRDTQYF. The CDR3 DNA sequence: TGTGCCAGCAGCTACAGGCGAGATACGCAGTATTTT. The V call is TRBV6-2 or TRBV6-3, the J call TRBJ2-3; weak D call: TRBD1 (5 bases). Germline lookup yields CDR1 MNHEY and CDR2 SVGEGT. This CDR3 is 12 amino acids long. V was clipped by 6 bases and J by 5 bases, with 9 bases between them.

The V and J genes are TRBV6-5 and TRBJ2-7; D is possibly TRBD1 (6 bases). Germline CDR1 reads MNHEY; CDR2 reads SVGAGI. This CDR3 comprises 16 residues. Trimming shortened V by 0 bases and J by 0 bases, and 12 bases separated the two germline ends. Here the CDR3 DNA reads TGTGCCAGCAGTTACTCGAACAGGGCAAGCTCCTACGAGCAGTACTTC. As protein: CASSYSNRASSYEQYF.

This clonotype was observed a few times. This chain links TRBV19 with TRBJ2-2; 8 bases match TRBD1. Unmatched junction bases numbered 4, after V lost 6 bases and J lost 7 bases. Germline values: CDR1 LNHDA, CDR2 SQIVND (reference sequence). The CDR3 runs to 13 residues. The DNA for the CDR3 is TGTGCCAGTAGCAAACAGGGGGTCGGGGAGCTGTTTTTT. Translated: CASSKQGVGELFF.

This clonotype was observed once. Mismatch with germline at one junction end may stem from a read error. V gene TRBV20-1 combines with J gene TRBJ2-2; 11 positions agree with TRBD2. The CDR3 totals 17 residues. CDR1 and CDR2 from the germline V gene are DFQATT and SNEGSKA (reference sequence). The CDR3 sequence is CSARGTSGPTNAGELFF. CDR3 sequence (DNA): TGCAGTGCTAGGGGGACTAGCGGACCCACGAACGCCGGGGAGCTGTTTTTT.